This entry describes one T cell receptor beta chain. Its antigen is unknown. The data stem from a study of T cell responses to AZD1222 COVID-19 vaccine. Study observations and caveats: Repertoire collection took place solely once the T cell response had peaked. Spike as a whole was targeted by vaccine-associated CD4 TCRs, dominant at 160-218 and 743-854. The study identified only 6 or 7 AZD1222 recipients as seropositive at baseline.

Generated by immunoSEQ multiplex PCR, the TCRdb table keeps only in-frame clones and is missing some. The sample yields under 60,000 clones, around four fifths seen once. The sequence was obtained from an adult in good health. The input for sequencing was peripheral blood, taken on day 0 of AZD1222 vaccination.

The CDR3 sequence is CASSPGLAGGYGANVLTF. In DNA, the CDR3 is TGCGCCAGCAGCCCCGGACTAGCGGGGGGATATGGGGCCAACGTCCTGACTTTC. The chain is built from TRBV5-1 and TRBJ2-6, with TRBD2 identical over 14 bases. The CDR3 contains 18 residues. With 4 bases clipped from V and 3 bases from J, the junction kept 6 bases outside the gene matches. The germline CDR1 and CDR2 sequences are SGHRS and YFSETQ.